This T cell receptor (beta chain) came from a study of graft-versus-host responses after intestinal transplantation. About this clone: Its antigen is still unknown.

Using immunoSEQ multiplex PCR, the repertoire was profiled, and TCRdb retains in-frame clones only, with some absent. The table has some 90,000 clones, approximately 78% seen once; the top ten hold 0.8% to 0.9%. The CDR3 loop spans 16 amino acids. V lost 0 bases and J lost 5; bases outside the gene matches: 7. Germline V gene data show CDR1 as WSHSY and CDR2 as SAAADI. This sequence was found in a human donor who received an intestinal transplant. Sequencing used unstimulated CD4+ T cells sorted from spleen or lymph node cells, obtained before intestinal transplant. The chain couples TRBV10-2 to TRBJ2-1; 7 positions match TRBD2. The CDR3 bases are TGCGCCAGCAGTGAGTCGCGGGGGAACATTAACAATGAGCAGTTCTTC. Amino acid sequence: CASSESRGNINNEQFF.